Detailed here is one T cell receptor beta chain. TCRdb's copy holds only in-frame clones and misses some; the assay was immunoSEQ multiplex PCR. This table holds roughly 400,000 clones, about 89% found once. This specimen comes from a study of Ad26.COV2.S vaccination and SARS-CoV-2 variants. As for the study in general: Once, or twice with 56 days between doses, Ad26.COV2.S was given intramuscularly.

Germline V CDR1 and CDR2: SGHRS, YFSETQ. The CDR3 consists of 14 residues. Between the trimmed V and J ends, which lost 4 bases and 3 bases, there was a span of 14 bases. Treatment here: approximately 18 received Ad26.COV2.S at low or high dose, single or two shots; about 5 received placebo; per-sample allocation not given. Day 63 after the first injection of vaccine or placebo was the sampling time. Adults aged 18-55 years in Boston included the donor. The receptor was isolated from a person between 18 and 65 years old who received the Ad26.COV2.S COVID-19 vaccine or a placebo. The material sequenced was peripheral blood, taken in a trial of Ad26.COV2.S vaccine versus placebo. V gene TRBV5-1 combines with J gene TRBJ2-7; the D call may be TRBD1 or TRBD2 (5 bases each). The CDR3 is CASSPQGDLYEQYF. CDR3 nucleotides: TGCGCCAGCAGCCCCCAAGGGGACCTCTACGAGCAGTACTTC.